The 7 T cell receptor beta chains reported below all come from one sample, sequenced in a study of cytomegalovirus exposure and HLA in healthy donors. In the PCR, 60 Vbeta and 13 Jbeta primers were used. Assay used: immunoSEQ multiplex PCR; TCRdb lists only in-frame clones, some missing. In the table there are 90,000 to 120,000 clones, 79% of which are singletons. What was sequenced was PBMCs. The receptors originated from a middle-aged woman in good health and CMV-seronegative.

V usage is TRBV7-9 and J usage is TRBJ1-2; 12 positions match TRBD1. Looked up from germline, CDR1 is SEHNR and CDR2 is FQNEAQ (reference sequence). V gave up 5 bases and J gave up 8 bases; unmatched junction bases: 15. This CDR3 comprises 17 residues. CDR3 nucleotides: TGTGCCAGCAGCGGCGTTGGATGGGGACAGGGGGCGCGAGGCTACACCTTC. Translated, it gives CASSGVGWGQGARGYTF.

This chain connects TRBV4-1 to TRBJ2-7, with a weak D call TRBD2 (5 bases). CDR1 MGHRA and CDR2 YSYEKL come from the germline V gene. This CDR3 comprises 14 residues. Trimming removed 2 bases from V and 1 base from J, with 9 bases in between. The CDR3 nucleotides are TGCGCCAGCAGCCAAAGGTGGAGGTCCTACGAGCAGTACTTC. Translation gives CASSQRWRSYEQYF.

The chain has TRBV12-5 and TRBJ2-2; 8 bases map to TRBD2. Trimming took 7 bases from V and 6 from J; bases not matched to a gene: 13. Germline V gene sequence: CDR1 LGHNT, CDR2 FRNRAP. The CDR3 loop spans 16 amino acids. CDR3: CASEPLADGGPGELFF. The CDR3 nucleotides read TGTGCTAGTGAACCACTAGCGGACGGGGGACCCGGGGAGCTGTTTTTT.

This clone was found once. The chain recombines TRBV10-1 with TRBJ2-2; 7 bases fit TRBD1. The CDR3 consists of 17 residues. CDR1 is WNHNN and CDR2 is SYGVQD in the germline V gene (reference sequence). With 8 bases clipped from V and 1 base from J, the junction kept 13 bases outside the gene matches. The CDR3 coding sequence is TGCGCCAGCGGGGAATTAACCGGGACAGAGAACACCGGGGAGCTGTTTTTT. Amino acid sequence: CASGELTGTENTGELFF.

CDR3 nucleotide sequence: TGTGCCTGGAGTGTAGCCCTTTACTACGAGCAGTACTTC. It encodes CAWSVALYYEQYF. The chain carries TRBV30 and TRBJ2-7; D remains unclear. Trimming took 0 bases from V and 3 from J, leaving 9 bases between them. The length of the CDR3 is 13 residues. Germline assignment: CDR1 GTSNPN and CDR2 SVGIG (reference sequence).

As regards this clone: A read error may produce the germline difference seen at one junction end. The rearrangement links TRBV6-1 to TRBJ2-7, with TRBD2 as a possible D gene (6 bases). CDR1 is MNHNS and CDR2 is SASEGT in the germline V gene. This CDR3 region has 15 residues. CDR3 in amino acids: CASSEGASVVYGQYF. In DNA, the CDR3 is TGTGCCAGCAGTGAAGGGGCTAGCGTGGTTTACGGGCAGTACTTC.

The chain employs TRBV18 and TRBJ1-4; 10 bases fit TRBD1. The V and J ends lost 4 bases and 6 bases, in that order; junction bases with no gene match: 5. The CDR3 is 15 amino acids. The germline V gene encodes CDR1 KGHSH and CDR2 LQKENI. The CDR3 loop reads CASSLRTGGDEKLFF. The CDR3 DNA follows: TGTGCCAGCTCACTCCGGACAGGGGGAGATGAAAAACTGTTTTTT. Using reference TRBV18 and TRBJ1-4 for the parts outside the CDR3, the full variable domain is NAGVMQNPRHLVRRRGQEARLRCSPMKGHSHVYWYRQLPEEGLKFMVYLQKENIIDESGMPKERFSAEFPKEGPSILRIQQVVRGDSAAYFCASSLRTGGDEKLFFGSGTQLSVL.